In its sample, the clone carrying this T cell receptor (beta chain) was seen many times. Its matching antigen is unknown. The same CDR3 also results from other DNA sequences found in this sample. Sequenced material consisted of expressed TCRB transcripts (all of the isolated RNA was reverse transcribed). The read count averaged about 3.6 million across naive, central memory and regulatory T cell samples. Method: immunoSEQ multiplex PCR; TCRdb's copy keeps in-frame clones and lacks some. The sample contains 130,000 or so clones, about a sixth of which appear only once. The CDR3 is 16 residues long. J was trimmed by 2 bases and V by 2 bases; bases with no gene match: 6. The germline V gene has CDR1 SEHNR and CDR2 FQNEAQ (reference sequence). The record originates from a study of beta chain features in type 1 diabetes. Study-wide context: Patients looked much like healthy donors when it came to age, gender and cell yields. Overall study findings and caveats: Insertion counts at VDJ junctions were lower in type 1 diabetes patients, who also showed more deletions there. In all four CD4+ subsets, TCRB CDR3 length was significantly, moderately reduced in type 1 diabetes.

Populations obtained by sorting all exceeded 98% purity. The sample was central memory CD4+ T cells from blood. The clonotype comes from a man younger than 45 with type 1 diabetes. J is TRBJ2-3 and V is TRBV7-9; 8 nucleotides align to TRBD2. CDR3 DNA: TGTGCCAGCAGCTTAACCAGCGGGGGTCACACAGATACGCAGTATTTT. The encoded protein is CASSLTSGGHTDTQYF.